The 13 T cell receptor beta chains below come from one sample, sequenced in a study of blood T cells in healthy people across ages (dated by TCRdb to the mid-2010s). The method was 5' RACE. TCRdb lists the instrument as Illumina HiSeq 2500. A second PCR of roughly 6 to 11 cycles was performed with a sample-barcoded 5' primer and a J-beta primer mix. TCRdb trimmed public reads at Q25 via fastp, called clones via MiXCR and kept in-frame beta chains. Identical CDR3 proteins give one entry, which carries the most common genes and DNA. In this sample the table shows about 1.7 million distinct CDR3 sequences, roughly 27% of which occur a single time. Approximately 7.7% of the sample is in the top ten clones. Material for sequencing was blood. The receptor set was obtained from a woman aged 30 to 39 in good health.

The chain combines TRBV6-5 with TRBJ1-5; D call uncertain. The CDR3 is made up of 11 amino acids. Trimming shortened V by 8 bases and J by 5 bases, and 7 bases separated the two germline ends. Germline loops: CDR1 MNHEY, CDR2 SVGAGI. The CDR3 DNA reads TGTGCCAGCGGGAGGGATCAGCCCCAGCATTTT. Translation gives CASGRDQPQHF.

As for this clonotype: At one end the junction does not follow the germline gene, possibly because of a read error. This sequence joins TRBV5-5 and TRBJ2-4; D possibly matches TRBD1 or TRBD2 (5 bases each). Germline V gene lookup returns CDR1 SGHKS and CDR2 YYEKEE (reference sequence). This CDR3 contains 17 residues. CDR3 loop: CASSDDTGVLAKSIQYF. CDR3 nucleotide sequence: TGTGCCAGCAGCGATGACACAGGTGTTCTAGCCAAAAGCATTCAGTACTTC.

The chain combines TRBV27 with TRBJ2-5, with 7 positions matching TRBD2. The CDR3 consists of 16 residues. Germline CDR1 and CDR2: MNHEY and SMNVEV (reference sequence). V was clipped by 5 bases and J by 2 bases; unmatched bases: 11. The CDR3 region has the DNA TGTGCCAGCAGTAACCTTGGGGGGGGTCGACAAGAGACCCAGTACTTC. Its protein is CASSNLGGGRQETQYF.

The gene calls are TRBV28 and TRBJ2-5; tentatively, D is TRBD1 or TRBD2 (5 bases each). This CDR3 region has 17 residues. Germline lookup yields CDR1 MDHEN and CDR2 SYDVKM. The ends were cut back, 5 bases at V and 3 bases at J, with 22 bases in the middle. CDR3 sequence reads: CASSPDKADQGEETQYF. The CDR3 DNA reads TGTGCCAGCAGTCCGGATAAAGCGGACCAGGGCGAAGAGACCCAGTACTTC.

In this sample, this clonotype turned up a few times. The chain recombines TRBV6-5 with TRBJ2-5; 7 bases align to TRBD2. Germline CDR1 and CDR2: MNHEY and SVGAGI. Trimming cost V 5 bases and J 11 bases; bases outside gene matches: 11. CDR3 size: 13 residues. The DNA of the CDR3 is TGTGCCAGCAGTCTCCTAGCGGACAATGAGCAGTACTTC. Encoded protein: CASSLLADNEQYF.

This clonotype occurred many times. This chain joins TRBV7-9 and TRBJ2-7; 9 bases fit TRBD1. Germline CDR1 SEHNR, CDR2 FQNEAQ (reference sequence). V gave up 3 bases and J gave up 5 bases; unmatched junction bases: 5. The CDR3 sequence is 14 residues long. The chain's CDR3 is CASSFGTGTHEQYF. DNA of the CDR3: TGTGCCAGCAGCTTCGGGACAGGGACCCACGAGCAGTACTTC.

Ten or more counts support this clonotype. CDR3 nucleotides: TGTGCCAGCAGCTCCCCCCTAGCGGGAGCCCTAAACATTCAGTACTTC. It codes for CASSSPLAGALNIQYF. The V gene is TRBV28, the J gene TRBJ2-4; 10 nucleotides agree with TRBD2. In germline, CDR1 is MDHEN, CDR2 SYDVKM. V shed 6 bases and J 6 bases; nucleotides not matched to a gene: 11. The CDR3 contains 16 residues.

CDR3 DNA: TGTGCCAGCAGGAAAAAGACGAGAAATAAGAACACTGAAGCTTTCTTT. Translated, it gives CASRKKTRNKNTEAFF. The rearrangement uses TRBV21-1 and TRBJ1-1. TRBV21-1 is recorded as a pseudogene. The CDR3 has 16 amino acids.

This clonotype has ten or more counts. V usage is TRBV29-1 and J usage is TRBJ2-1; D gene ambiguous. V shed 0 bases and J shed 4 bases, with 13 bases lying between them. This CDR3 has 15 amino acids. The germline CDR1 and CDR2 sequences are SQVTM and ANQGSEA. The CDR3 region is CSVEDKRTPYNEQFF. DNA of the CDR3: TGCAGCGTTGAAGATAAACGAACCCCATACAATGAGCAGTTCTTC.

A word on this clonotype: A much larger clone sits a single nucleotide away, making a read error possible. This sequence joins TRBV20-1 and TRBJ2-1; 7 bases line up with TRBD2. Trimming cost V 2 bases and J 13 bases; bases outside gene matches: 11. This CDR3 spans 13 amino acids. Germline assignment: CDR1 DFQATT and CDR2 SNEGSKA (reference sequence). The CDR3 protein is CSARRGVQETQFF. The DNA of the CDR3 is TGCAGTGCTAGACGGGGGGTACAAGAGACCCAGTTCTTC.

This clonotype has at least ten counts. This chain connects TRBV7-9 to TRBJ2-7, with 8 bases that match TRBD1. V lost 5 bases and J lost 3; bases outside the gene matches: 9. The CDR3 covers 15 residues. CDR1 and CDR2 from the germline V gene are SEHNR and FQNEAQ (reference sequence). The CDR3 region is CASSRSGQGLYEQYF. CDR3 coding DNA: TGTGCCAGCAGCCGATCAGGACAGGGTCTCTACGAGCAGTACTTC.

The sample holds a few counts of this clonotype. The DNA for the CDR3 is TGTGCCAGCAGTTACGGGGGACCAGGCAATCAGCCCCAGCATTTT. This gives the protein CASSYGGPGNQPQHF. V and J are TRBV6-5 and TRBJ1-5; D is perhaps TRBD1 (5 bases). CDR1 is MNHEY, CDR2 SVGAGI, per germline. This CDR3 is 15 amino acids long. The V gene lost 2 bases and the J gene lost 2 bases, with 10 bases spanning the gap.

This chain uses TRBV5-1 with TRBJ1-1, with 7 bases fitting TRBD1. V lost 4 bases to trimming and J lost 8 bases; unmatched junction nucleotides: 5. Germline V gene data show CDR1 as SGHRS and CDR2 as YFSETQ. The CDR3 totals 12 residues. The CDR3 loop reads CASSITGVEAFF. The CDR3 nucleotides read TGCGCCAGCAGCATCACAGGGGTAGAAGCTTTCTTT.